The 15 T cell receptor beta chains presented below share a single source sample, sequenced in a study of cytomegalovirus exposure and HLA in healthy donors. Use of 60 Vbeta and 13 Jbeta primers characterized the PCR. The data were produced by immunoSEQ multiplex PCR, yet TCRdb's version contains in-frame clones alone and is incomplete. The table has approximately 190,000 clones, roughly 70% seen once. The source material was PBMCs. The source is a woman under 40 in good health and CMV-seronegative.

This clone was detected once. The chain links TRBV5-1 to TRBJ2-1; 7 nucleotides match TRBD1. J gave up 4 bases and V 2 bases, and 6 bases lay outside the gene matches. CDR1 and CDR2 from the germline V gene are SGHRS and YFSETQ. The CDR3 has 15 amino acids. The CDR3 DNA reads TGCGCCAGCAGCTTACGGCAGGGGGAATACAATGAGCAGTTCTTC. Translation gives CASSLRQGEYNEQFF.

This clone was seen a few times. The chain is built from TRBV4-2 and TRBJ1-4, with 9 bases aligning to TRBD1. V dropped 1 base and J dropped 7; count of bases not matched to a gene: 4. The CDR3 sequence is 15 residues long. Looked up from germline, CDR1 is LGHNA and CDR2 is YNFKEQ. Here the CDR3 reads CASSQVGTGSEKLFF. The CDR3 DNA sequence: TGTGCCAGCAGCCAAGTCGGGACAGGGAGTGAAAAACTGTTTTTT.

The V and J genes are TRBV7-9 and TRBJ2-6, with D possibly TRBD1 on 5 matching bases. The CDR3 contains 17 residues. The germline V gene encodes CDR1 SEHNR and CDR2 FQNEAQ (reference sequence). The V end was cut by 5 bases, the J end by 0 bases, with 14 bases between. The CDR3 sequence is CASSLGLDYSGANVLTF. The CDR3 nucleotides are TGTGCCAGCAGCCTGGGGCTAGATTACTCTGGGGCCAACGTCCTGACTTTC.

This sequence joins TRBV5-8 and TRBJ1-4; D perhaps matches TRBD1 (6 bases). The V end was cut by 2 bases, the J end by 3 bases, with 14 bases between. Germline V gene sequence: CDR1 SGHTS, CDR2 YDEGEE. The length of the CDR3 is 16 residues. The CDR3 DNA reads TGTGCCAGCAGCTTTTGGACGGACAGCGCTAATGAAAAACTGTTTTTT. It yields the protein CASSFWTDSANEKLFF.

The rearrangement joins TRBV4-3 to TRBJ1-1; maybe TRBD1 (6 bases). CDR3 length: 14 residues. Trimming left V 6 bases short and J 2 bases short, with 13 bases between. CDR1 LGHNA and CDR2 YSLEER come from the germline V gene. The CDR3 coding sequence is TGCGCCAGCAGAAACAGGGCTAGAAACACTGAAGCTTTCTTT. Residues: CASRNRARNTEAFF.

The chain couples TRBV5-6 to TRBJ2-3; weak D call: TRBD2 (5 bases). Deletions cut 3 bases from V and 0 bases from J, with 14 bases between. Looked up from germline, CDR1 is SGHDT and CDR2 is YYEEEE. This CDR3 has 16 amino acids. CDR3 coding DNA: TGTGCCAGCAGCTCAAAGAGCGGTCCTAGCACAGATACGCAGTATTTT. As protein: CASSSKSGPSTDTQYF.

This sequence joins TRBV2 and TRBJ2-1, with 8 bases fitting TRBD2. This CDR3 contains 15 residues. Germline V gene data show CDR1 as SNHLY and CDR2 as FYNNEI. Losses at the gene ends were 6 bases for V and 7 bases for J; bases not matched to a gene: 11. CDR3 coding DNA: TGTGCCAGCAGCCCAATCCGGGGGGGACGGAATGAGCAGTTCTTC. It specifies CASSPIRGGRNEQFF.

This clone was picked up a small number of times. The chain couples TRBV4-1 to TRBJ1-5, with 7 bases fitting TRBD1. Germline-derived CDR1 and CDR2 are MGHRA and YSYEKL. The CDR3 spans 18 residues. V dropped 1 base and J dropped 1; count of bases not matched to a gene: 10. The CDR3 loop reads CASSQVWRTGRSNQPQHF. CDR3 DNA: TGCGCCAGCAGCCAAGTATGGAGGACAGGTCGAAGCAATCAGCCCCAGCATTTT.

This chain joins TRBV5-1 and TRBJ2-2, with 8 bases identical to TRBD1. V lost 0 bases, J lost 2 bases, and 9 bases stayed unmatched. The germline gives CDR1 SGHRS, CDR2 YFSETQ. CDR3 size: 18 residues. The CDR3 sequence: CASSLEGQGAFNTGELFF. CDR3 nucleotide sequence: TGCGCCAGCAGCTTGGAGGGGCAGGGGGCATTTAACACCGGGGAGCTGTTTTTT. Full variable domain (rest looked up from reference TRBV5-1 and TRBJ2-2): KAGVTQTPRYLIKTRGQQVTLSCSPISGHRSVSWYQQTPGQGLQFLFEYFSETQRNKGNFPGRFSGRQFSNSRSEMNVSTLELGDSALYLCASSLEGQGAFNTGELFFGEGSRLTVL.

The genes are TRBV25-1 and TRBJ1-6; 9 nucleotides align to TRBD1. CDR3 length equals 16 residues. Germline values: CDR1 MGHDK, CDR2 SYGVNS. The junction had 5 bases not matched to a gene; V was cut back by 6 bases and J by 2 bases. In DNA, the CDR3 is TGTGCCAGCAGCGGGGACAGGGTGACCTATAATTCACCCCTCCACTTT. It encodes CASSGDRVTYNSPLHF.

The chain couples TRBV6-1 to TRBJ1-1, with D perhaps matching TRBD1 (5 bases). V gave up 8 bases and J gave up 10 bases, with 23 bases separating them. Germline V lookup: CDR1 MNHNS, CDR2 SASEGT. This CDR3 region has 14 residues. For the CDR3, the DNA is TGTGCCAGCCTAGAGCCCCCAGGGAGGTTAGGAGCTTTCTTT. It yields the protein CASLEPPGRLGAFF.

V usage is TRBV9 and J usage is TRBJ2-7, with a weak D call TRBD1 (6 bases). The CDR3 extends over 15 amino acids. CDR1 is SGDLS and CDR2 is YYNGEE in the germline V gene. V lost 3 bases, J lost 0 bases, and 13 bases lay in between. CDR3 in DNA: TGTGCCAGCAGCGCGGACAGAGCTAGCTCCTACGAGCAGTACTTC. Protein product: CASSADRASSYEQYF. Full variable domain (remainder filled in from reference TRBV9 and TRBJ2-7): DSGVTQTPKHLITATGQRVTLRCSPRSGDLSVYWYQQSLDQGLQFLIQYYNGEERAKGNILERFSAQQFPDLHSELNLSSLELGDSALYFCASSADRASSYEQYFGPGTRLTVT.

This clone appeared a few times. The V and J genes are TRBV10-3 and TRBJ1-1; 8 bases line up with TRBD1. CDR1 ENHRY and CDR2 SYGVKD come from the germline V gene. After removal of 5 bases from V and 2 bases from J, the junction contained 10 bases not matched to a gene. CDR3 length: 16 residues. The CDR3 region has the DNA TGTGCCATCAGTCTAGAGTCGGGACAGGTTAACACTGAAGCTTTCTTT. It is translated as CAISLESGQVNTEAFF.

The chain couples TRBV6-1 to TRBJ2-7; D might be TRBD1 (5 bases). With 4 bases removed from V and 0 bases from J, the gap between germline ends came to 10 bases. CDR1 and CDR2 (germline): MNHNS, SASEGT. The CDR3 totals 14 residues. CDR3 sequence (DNA): TGTGCCAGCAGTGGCCTGACAGTCTCCTACGAGCAGTACTTC. This translates into CASSGLTVSYEQYF.

This clone occurred a few times. The V and J genes are TRBV15 and TRBJ2-7; TRBD1 aligns across 8 bases. Germline V gene sequence: CDR1 LNHNV, CDR2 YYDKDF (reference sequence). The CDR3 contains 18 residues. V was pared by 2 bases and J by 2 bases, with 14 bases of the junction left unmatched. CDR3 loop: CATSRQQLGQGAPYEQYF. The CDR3 DNA follows: TGTGCCACCAGCAGACAACAACTCGGGCAGGGGGCCCCCTACGAGCAGTACTTC.